This TCR beta chain was retrieved from a study of cytomegalovirus exposure and HLA in healthy donors. Study-level points and caveats: Previously analyzed data showed that most TCR beta V segments were productive at a frequency of about 90% or about 30%. Analyzed later, association rates of TCRs varied across HLA loci, with DRB1 most and HLA-C fewest.

Concerning this clone itself: Its antigen is unknown.

The CDR3 is made up of 15 amino acids. Per germline, CDR1 MNHEY and CDR2 SMNVEV (reference sequence). Trimming took 2 bases from V and 6 from J; bases not matched to a gene: 5. Primers included in the PCR were 60 Vbeta and 13 Jbeta primers. TCRdb's copy holds only in-frame clones and misses some; the assay was immunoSEQ multiplex PCR. Its listing shows about 130,000 clones. The sample comprised PBMCs. The gene calls are TRBV27 and TRBJ1-1, with 11 positions matching TRBD1. This sequence originates from a young man in good health and CMV-seronegative. CDR3 residues: CASSLLRDRGSEAFF. As DNA, the CDR3 is TGTGCCAGCAGTTTACTCCGGGACAGGGGGTCTGAAGCTTTCTTT.